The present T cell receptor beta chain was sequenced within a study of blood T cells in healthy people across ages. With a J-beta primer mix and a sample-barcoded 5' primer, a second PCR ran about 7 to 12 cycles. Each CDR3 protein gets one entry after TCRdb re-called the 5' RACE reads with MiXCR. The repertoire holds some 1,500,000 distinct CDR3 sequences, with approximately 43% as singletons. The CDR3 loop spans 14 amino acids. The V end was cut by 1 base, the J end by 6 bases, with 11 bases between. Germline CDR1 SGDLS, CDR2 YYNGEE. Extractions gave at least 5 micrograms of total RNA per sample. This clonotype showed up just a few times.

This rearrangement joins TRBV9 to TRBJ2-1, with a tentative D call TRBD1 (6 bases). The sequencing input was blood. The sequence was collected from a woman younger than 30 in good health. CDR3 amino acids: CASSVPGQLNEQFF. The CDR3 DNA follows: TGTGCCAGCAGCGTACCCGGACAGCTCAATGAGCAGTTCTTC.